The 22 T cell receptor beta chains below were found in one sample sequenced in a study of T cells expressing NK-cell markers. TCRdb reprocessed the 5' RACE reads and keeps a single row for each CDR3 protein, giving no DNA. The sample spans about 110,000 distinct CDR3 sequences; the ten largest clones claim around a sixth. Sequencing was done on a sample of blood T cells: a sorted CD56 or NKG2C T cell subset, CD4+ or CD8+ T cells, or bulk PBMC T cells (not recorded which). The receptors stem from a woman between 18 and 75 years old in good health.

The chain links TRBV7-8 to TRBJ2-5; TCRdb names TRBD1, which stays unverified in the absence of DNA. The length of the CDR3 is 16 residues. Germline V gene lookup returns CDR1 SGHVS and CDR2 FQNEAQ. CDR3 residues: CASSPADSLYQETQYF.

This chain connects TRBV20-1 to TRBJ2-7. Per germline, CDR1 DFQATT and CDR2 SNEGSKA (reference sequence). There are 14 residues in the CDR3. The CDR3 spells CSARSAPTSYEQYF.

This chain links TRBV7-3 with TRBJ2-2. CDR1 is SGHTA, CDR2 FQGTGA, per germline. This CDR3 comprises 14 residues. The CDR3 loop is CASSLYGNTGELFF.

The chain combines TRBV14 with TRBJ1-1; TCRdb returns TRBD1, unconfirmable since there is no DNA. This CDR3 has 12 amino acids. The germline V gene has CDR1 SGHDN and CDR2 FVKESK. CDR3 sequence: CASSYTGDEAFF. Filled out from reference TRBV14 and TRBJ1-1, the complete variable domain reads EAGVTQFPSHSVIEKGQTVTLRCDPISGHDNLYWYRRVMGKEIKFLLHFVKESKQDESGMPNNRFLAERTGGTYSTLKVQPAELEDSGVYFCASSYTGDEAFFGQGTRLTVV.

This chain uses TRBV2 with TRBJ2-1; lacking DNA, the TRBD1 call made by TCRdb goes unchecked. This CDR3 has 16 residues. CDR1 and CDR2 (germline): SNHLY, FYNNEI. The CDR3 reads CASSDDGDRVYNEQFF.

The chain is built from TRBV11-2 and TRBJ1-2; TCRdb calls TRBD1, which cannot be checked without DNA. There are 18 residues in the CDR3. Germline lookup yields CDR1 SGHAT and CDR2 FQNNGV. Here the CDR3 reads CASSSEGTGGRGGYGYTF. The whole variable domain, remainder taken from reference TRBV11-2 and TRBJ1-2, is EAGVAQSPRYKIIEKRQSVAFWCNPISGHATLYWYQQILGQGPKLLIQFQNNGVVDDSQLPKDRFSAERLKGVDSTLKIQPAKLEDSAVYLCASSSEGTGGRGGYGYTFGSGTRLTVV.

V usage is TRBV29-1 and J usage is TRBJ1-1; the D call from TCRdb, TRBD1, cannot be confirmed without DNA. The CDR3 runs to 13 residues. CDR1 is SQVTM and CDR2 is ANQGSEA in the germline V gene. This CDR3 is CSGSTGTNTEAFF.

J is TRBJ2-1 and V is TRBV28; no DNA is available, so the TRBD1 call from TCRdb remains unchecked. The length of the CDR3 is 14 residues. Germline assignment: CDR1 MDHEN and CDR2 SYDVKM. CDR3 sequence: CANARGASYNEQFF.

J is TRBJ2-3 and V is TRBV29-1. From germline, CDR1 is SQVTM and CDR2 ANQGSEA. The CDR3 length is 13 residues. CDR3 sequence reads: CSVEYSSIDTQYF.

V and J are TRBV19 and TRBJ2-1; TCRdb's assignment of TRBD2 cannot be checked, as there is no DNA. The germline gives CDR1 LNHDA, CDR2 SQIVND (reference sequence). The CDR3 is made up of 16 amino acids. CDR3: CASSIRGGLGWNEQFF. Drawing the rest from reference TRBV19 and TRBJ2-1, the complete variable domain is DGGITQSPKYLFRKEGQNVTLSCEQNLNHDAMYWYRQDPGQGLRLIYYSQIVNDFQKGDIAEGYSVSREKKESFPLTVTSAQKNPTAFYLCASSIRGGLGWNEQFFGPGTRLTVL.

The chain is built from TRBV5-1 and TRBJ2-5; the D gene TCRdb calls, TRBD1, cannot be checked with no DNA. This CDR3 comprises 18 residues. The germline V gene encodes CDR1 SGHRS and CDR2 YFSETQ. The CDR3 reads CASSLTDRVRGIQETQYF.

The chain combines TRBV29-1 with TRBJ2-1. CDR3 length equals 15 residues. CDR1 SQVTM and CDR2 ANQGSEA come from the germline V gene. The CDR3 loop reads CSVESRILSYNEQFF.

The chain joins TRBV4-3 to TRBJ1-5. Germline V CDR1 and CDR2: LGHNA, YSLEER. CDR3 size: 14 residues. The CDR3 protein is CASSQDAGYQPQHF.

The chain combines TRBV29-1 with TRBJ2-3. CDR3 length: 14 amino acids. CDR1 is SQVTM, CDR2 ANQGSEA, per germline. The CDR3 here is CSVEPTVAGDTQYF.

The chain joins TRBV12-3 or TRBV12-4 to TRBJ2-5. The CDR3 length is 14 residues. CDR3 sequence reads: CASSFGGNQETQYF.

The chain couples TRBV4-1 to TRBJ2-5; the TRBD1 assignment by TCRdb is unverifiable without DNA. The CDR3 totals 17 residues. The germline CDR1 and CDR2 sequences are MGHRA and YSYEKL. CDR3 region: CASSQGVQGARGETQYF.

The CDR3 region is CASSTRTGESNQPQHF. V gene TRBV28 combines with J gene TRBJ1-5; the D gene TCRdb calls, TRBD1, cannot be checked with no DNA. The CDR3 totals 16 residues. The germline V gene encodes CDR1 MDHEN and CDR2 SYDVKM.

V gene TRBV7-6 combines with J gene TRBJ2-7; TCRdb's D gene call, TRBD1, goes unchecked for lack of DNA. The CDR3 length is 14 residues. The germline V gene encodes CDR1 SGHVS and CDR2 FNYEAQ. The CDR3: CASSQGTGAYEQYF.

The chain joins TRBV5-1 to TRBJ2-3. Germline CDR1 SGHRS, CDR2 YFSETQ. CDR3 length: 16 residues. CDR3: CASSLTLRRRADTQYF.

The chain employs TRBV6-1 and TRBJ2-1; the D call from TCRdb, TRBD2, cannot be confirmed without DNA. The CDR3 spans 17 residues. Germline assignment: CDR1 MNHNS and CDR2 SASEGT. This CDR3 reads CASNHRQRGSSYNEQFF.

This chain joins TRBV9 and TRBJ2-6; TCRdb outputs TRBD1, but without DNA this stays unchecked. The CDR3 covers 17 residues. CDR1 is SGDLS and CDR2 is YYNGEE in the germline V gene. The CDR3 loop is CASSVRGQSSGANVLTF.

The chain recombines TRBV4-3 with TRBJ2-7. The CDR3 sequence is 14 residues long. In germline, CDR1 is LGHNA, CDR2 YSLEER. The CDR3: CASSPSVSRYEQYF.